Shown below are 17 T cell receptor beta chains from a single sample sequenced in a study of OX40 agonist ivuxolimab in advanced cancers. Profiled with immunoSEQ multiplex PCR; TCRdb holds only in-frame clones, not every one. This sample carries around 84,000 clones, approximately 84% of them seen once, and the ten largest clones take around 0.51%. The starting material was CD4+ or CD8+ T cells sorted from blood, obtained in a trial of the OX40 agonist ivuxolimab. The receptors were sampled from an adult with an advanced solid tumor such as melanoma, head and neck, liver or kidney cancer.

This clone was counted between two and nine times. The rearrangement joins TRBV2 to TRBJ1-2, with D possibly TRBD1 on 6 matching bases. Germline V CDR1 and CDR2: SNHLY, FYNNEI. With 6 bases removed from V and 4 bases from J, the gap between germline ends came to 9 bases. CDR3 length: 12 amino acids. CDR3 sequence: CASRDRRYGYTF. CDR3 DNA: TGTGCCAGCAGGGACAGACGCTATGGCTACACCTTC.

This clone was seen a handful of times. The genes are TRBV4-1 and TRBJ1-4; a weak D match, TRBD1 (6 bases). The CDR3 loop spans 15 amino acids. Trimming shortened V by 2 bases and J by 4 bases, and 11 bases separated the two germline ends. CDR1 MGHRA and CDR2 YSYEKL come from the germline V gene. Here the CDR3 DNA reads TGCGCCAGCAGCCAACAACAGGGATTTAATGAAAAACTGTTTTTT. This codes for CASSQQQGFNEKLFF.

DNA for the CDR3: TGTGCCAGCTCTATCTCTGGGCCATCTGGGGCCAACGTCCTGACTTTC. Encoded protein: CASSISGPSGANVLTF. The rearrangement uses TRBV28 and TRBJ2-6; no reliable D call. The CDR3 runs to 16 residues. Germline CDR1 MDHEN, CDR2 SYDVKM. The V end lost 8 bases, the J end lost 1 base, and 15 bases lay between the germline ends.

The chain employs TRBV7-9 and TRBJ1-5; tentatively, D is TRBD1 (5 bases). Germline lookup yields CDR1 SEHNR and CDR2 FQNEAQ (reference sequence). The CDR3 is made up of 15 amino acids. Trimming removed 5 bases from V and 4 bases from J, with 15 bases in between. The CDR3: CASSPNPGMNQPQHF. CDR3 bases: TGTGCCAGCAGCCCCAACCCAGGGATGAATCAGCCCCAGCATTTT.

CDR3 bases: TGTGCCAGCAGCTTGTGGACAGGGGGTGGGGAGACCCAGTACTTC. It is translated as CASSLWTGGGETQYF. The chain is built from TRBV5-4 and TRBJ2-5, with 10 positions matching TRBD1. This CDR3 region has 15 residues. Germline lookup yields CDR1 SGHNT and CDR2 YYREEE (reference sequence). V trimming: 1 base; J trimming: 5 bases; junction bases outside the gene matches: 5.

The V gene is TRBV7-9, the J gene TRBJ2-7; 8 nucleotides match TRBD2. The CDR3 spans 14 residues. V shed 2 bases and J 4 bases; nucleotides not matched to a gene: 4. CDR1 is SEHNR, CDR2 FQNEAQ, per germline (reference sequence). The CDR3 nucleotides are TGTGCCAGCAGCTTATCCAGCGGGAGATACGAGCAGTACTTC. Protein sequence: CASSLSSGRYEQYF.

V gene TRBV7-6 combines with J gene TRBJ1-2; the match to TRBD1 covers 7 bases. V trimming: 5 bases; J trimming: 1 base; junction bases outside the gene matches: 16. CDR3 length equals 18 residues. Looked up from germline, CDR1 is SGHVS and CDR2 is FNYEAQ. The CDR3 region is CASSESSPGGTVNYGYTF. Written as DNA, the CDR3 is TGTGCCAGCAGCGAATCGTCTCCCGGGGGGACAGTTAACTATGGCTACACCTTC.

The chain uses TRBV6-1 and TRBJ2-5; a weak D match, TRBD1 (6 bases). This CDR3 spans 15 amino acids. Looked up from germline, CDR1 is MNHNS and CDR2 is SASEGT. V was clipped by 9 bases and J by 4 bases, with 21 bases between them. The CDR3 sequence: CASRQPLTGIETQYF. The CDR3 nucleotides are TGTGCCAGTAGGCAACCCCTTACAGGGATAGAGACCCAGTACTTC.

J is TRBJ2-7 and V is TRBV5-5; 10 nucleotides line up with TRBD2. The J segment lost 5 bases and the V segment lost 4 bases, leaving 9 bases of the junction unmatched. CDR3 length: 15 residues. Germline-derived CDR1 and CDR2 are SGHKS and YYEKEE (reference sequence). The CDR3 loop is CASSGIAGGVHEQYF. Here the CDR3 DNA reads TGTGCCAGCAGCGGGATAGCGGGGGGAGTCCACGAGCAGTACTTC.

This chain links TRBV4-3 with TRBJ2-7; either TRBD1 or TRBD2 may fit D (5 bases each). The germline V and J ends were trimmed by 2 bases and 5 bases, with 19 bases remaining between them. The CDR3 covers 16 residues. Germline values: CDR1 LGHNA, CDR2 YSLEER. CDR3 residues: CASSQSPPGRLDEQYF. The CDR3 bases are TGCGCCAGCAGCCAATCACCCCCGGGACGCCTTGACGAGCAGTACTTC.

About this clone: The same CDR3 arises from other DNA sequences in this sample as well. The V gene is TRBV5-1, the J gene TRBJ1-1; D call uncertain. Germline V lookup: CDR1 SGHRS, CDR2 YFSETQ. The ends were cut back, 1 base at V and 1 base at J, with 11 bases in the middle. This CDR3 comprises 15 residues. As DNA, the CDR3 is TGCGCCAGCAGCTTGCTGAACATACGGAACACTGAAGCTTTCTTT. The encoded protein is CASSLLNIRNTEAFF.

The chain employs TRBV29-1 and TRBJ1-5; D not resolved. Trimming pared 4 bases from V and 4 bases from J, leaving 8 bases between. The CDR3 has 12 residues. CDR1 is SQVTM, CDR2 ANQGSEA, per germline. CDR3 in amino acids: CSVGSPNQPQHF. CDR3 nucleotides: TGCAGCGTTGGTTCCCCTAATCAGCCCCAGCATTTT.

The chain combines TRBV4-3 with TRBJ2-5; TRBD1 matches at 7 bases. Germline lookup yields CDR1 LGHNA and CDR2 YSLEER. The V and J ends lost 1 base and 4 bases, in that order; junction bases with no gene match: 3. This CDR3 has 14 amino acids. CDR3 protein: CASSQAQGRETQYF. CDR3 DNA: TGCGCCAGCAGCCAAGCACAGGGGCGAGAGACCCAGTACTTC.

The chain uses TRBV19 and TRBJ2-3; no clear D gene. The germline V gene has CDR1 LNHDA and CDR2 SQIVND (reference sequence). The CDR3 consists of 16 residues. Trimming shortened V by 2 bases and J by 4 bases, and 16 bases separated the two germline ends. In nucleotides, the CDR3 is TGTGCCAGTAGTATACGTGGATCCGTAAACTCAGATACGCAGTATTTT. As protein: CASSIRGSVNSDTQYF. The full variable domain, completed using reference TRBV19 and TRBJ2-3, is DGGITQSPKYLFRKEGQNVTLSCEQNLNHDAMYWYRQDPGQGLRLIYYSQIVNDFQKGDIAEGYSVSREKKESFPLTVTSAQKNPTAFYLCASSIRGSVNSDTQYFGPGTRLTVL.

The V and J genes are TRBV9 and TRBJ2-3; TRBD2 agrees at 14 bases. The CDR3 contains 17 residues. V shed 3 bases, J shed 6 bases, and the junction held 9 bases outside the gene matches. Per germline, CDR1 SGDLS and CDR2 YYNGEE. The CDR3 coding sequence is TGTGCCAGCAGCGCGCTGGGACTAGCGGGAGTTCGGGATACGCAGTATTTT. As protein: CASSALGLAGVRDTQYF.

In regard to this clone: At one of its ends the junction is not consistent with the germline gene, which may arise from a read error. This rearrangement joins TRBV28 to TRBJ1-2; TRBD1 matches at 10 bases. Germline assignment: CDR1 MDHEN and CDR2 SYDVKM. The CDR3 loop spans 17 amino acids. The CDR3 protein is CASSSDRGRLANYGHTF. CDR3 sequence (DNA): TGTGCCAGCAGTTCCGACAGGGGGCGATTAGCTAACTATGGCCACACCTTC.

The chain employs TRBV7-9 and TRBJ2-3, with a possible D match to TRBD2 (5 bases). V lost 4 bases, J lost 3 bases, and 14 bases lay in between. The CDR3 is 15 residues long. CDR1 and CDR2 (germline): SEHNR, FQNEAQ (reference sequence). CDR3 amino acids: CASSSIMGATDTQYF. CDR3 nucleotides: TGTGCCAGCAGCTCAATCATGGGAGCGACAGATACGCAGTATTTT.